Described below is a single TCR beta chain sequence and its context. This CDR3 spans 15 amino acids. The germline gives CDR1 SEHNR, CDR2 FQNEAQ (reference sequence). Trimming took 0 bases from V and 4 from J, leaving 12 bases between them. The data belong to a study of T-cell memory formation after mild COVID-19. Study overall: The two donors had largely donor-specific TCR clusters.

TCRdb re-derived calls from the 5' RACE reads in MiXCR, one entry per CDR3 protein. The sample holds under 250,000 distinct CDR3 sequences, under 12% seen once. The specimen sequenced was PBMCs or a T cell subset sorted from them (not recorded which). This chain joins TRBV7-9 and TRBJ1-1; a weak D match, TRBD1 (6 bases). This clonotype was obtained from a man in his late teens or twenties who had mild COVID-19 (a few samples of this study predate the infection). Cell type and time point are not known. Here the CDR3 reads CASSLALGGLTEAFF. The CDR3, as DNA: TGTGCCAGCAGCTTAGCGTTGGGGGGCCTCACTGAAGCTTTCTTT. Full variable domain (missing parts from reference TRBV7-9 and TRBJ1-1): DTGVSQNPRHKITKRGQNVTFRCDPISEHNRLYWYRQTLGQGPEFLTYFQNEAQLEKSRLLSDRFSAERPKGSFSTLEIQRTEQGDSAMYLCASSLALGGLTEAFFGQGTRLTVV.